Presented here are 21 T cell receptor beta chains from one specimen sequenced in a study of cytomegalovirus exposure and HLA in healthy donors. PCR used 60 Vbeta primers and 13 Jbeta primers. Only in-frame clones appear in the TCRdb table, and some are missing; sequencing was by immunoSEQ multiplex PCR. The data hold 130,000 or so clones, with 60% to 80% observed a single time. What was sequenced was PBMCs. These receptor sequences come from a female donor in good health and CMV-seronegative.

The chain combines TRBV29-1 with TRBJ2-2; TRBD2 agrees at 7 bases. This CDR3 comprises 13 residues. V gave up 5 bases and J gave up 8 bases; unmatched junction bases: 8. CDR1 is SQVTM and CDR2 is ANQGSEA in the germline V gene. The CDR3 DNA is TGCAGCGTTAGATTGGGGGGGGTAGGGGAGCTGTTTTTT. Translated, it gives CSVRLGGVGELFF.

The chain has TRBV19 and TRBJ1-2; no reliable D call. Germline CDR1 is LNHDA and CDR2 is SQIVND (reference sequence). The V gene lost 3 bases and the J gene lost 8 bases, with 16 bases spanning the gap. This CDR3 has 14 residues. The CDR3 DNA reads as TGTGCCAGTAGTATGGCTGGGAGGGTAGACGGCTACACCTTC. Translation gives CASSMAGRVDGYTF. The entire variable domain, with the rest obtained from reference TRBV19 and TRBJ1-2, is as follows: DGGITQSPKYLFRKEGQNVTLSCEQNLNHDAMYWYRQDPGQGLRLIYYSQIVNDFQKGDIAEGYSVSREKKESFPLTVTSAQKNPTAFYLCASSMAGRVDGYTFGSGTRLTVV.

The chain carries TRBV5-4 and TRBJ2-6; 7 bases agree with TRBD1. Germline V lookup: CDR1 SGHNT, CDR2 YYREEE (reference sequence). The junction had 10 bases not matched to a gene; V was cut back by 4 bases and J by 0 bases. The CDR3 contains 18 residues. The CDR3 spells CASSQPRDRDSGANVLTF. CDR3 nucleotide sequence: TGTGCCAGCAGCCAACCCCGGGACAGAGACTCTGGGGCCAACGTCCTGACTTTC.

This clone was seen more than once but under ten times. The chain employs TRBV6-1 and TRBJ2-1, with 7 bases matching TRBD2. Per the germline V gene, CDR1 is MNHNS and CDR2 is SASEGT. The CDR3 is made up of 14 amino acids. Losses at the gene ends were 2 bases for V and 5 bases for J; bases not matched to a gene: 3. CDR3 protein: CASSELADHNEQFF. The CDR3, as DNA: TGTGCCAGCAGTGAACTAGCGGACCACAATGAGCAGTTCTTC.

The chain links TRBV7-6 to TRBJ2-5, with TRBD2 matching 10 bases. CDR3 length: 15 amino acids. V lost 3 bases and J lost 5; bases outside the gene matches: 6. The germline V gene has CDR1 SGHVS and CDR2 FNYEAQ. The CDR3 protein is CASSFSAGGRETQYF. For the CDR3, the DNA is TGTGCCAGCAGCTTCTCAGCGGGGGGGCGGGAGACCCAGTACTTC.

This rearrangement joins TRBV6-1 to TRBJ1-1, with a possible D match to TRBD1 (5 bases). This CDR3 has 14 amino acids. Trimming shortened V by 8 bases and J by 1 base, and 14 bases separated the two germline ends. Germline CDR1 is MNHNS and CDR2 is SASEGT. CDR3 DNA sequence: TGTGCCAGCCGGCGGGGGGGGACGAACACTGAAGCTTTCTTT. This encodes CASRRGGTNTEAFF.

V gene TRBV11-3 combines with J gene TRBJ1-2; a possible D gene is TRBD1 (5 bases). Between the trimmed V and J ends, which lost 4 bases and 2 bases, there was a span of 14 bases. Germline V gives CDR1 SGHNT, CDR2 YENEEA. This CDR3 is built from 15 residues. This chain's CDR3 is CASSSPDIINYGYTF. CDR3 DNA: TGTGCCAGCAGCTCCCCGGACATTATAAACTATGGCTACACCTTC. The full variable domain, its missing parts supplied by reference TRBV11-3 and TRBJ1-2, is EAGVVQSPRYKIIEKKQPVAFWCNPISGHNTLYWYLQNLGQGPELLIRYENEEAVDDSQLPKDRFSAERLKGVDSTLKIQPAELGDSAVYLCASSSPDIINYGYTFGSGTRLTVV.

The gene calls are TRBV19 and TRBJ1-1; maybe TRBD1 (5 bases). V gave up 6 bases and J gave up 0 bases, with 20 bases separating them. CDR3 length equals 17 residues. Per the germline V gene, CDR1 is LNHDA and CDR2 is SQIVND (reference sequence). The CDR3 protein is CASSSGGALIMNTEAFF. CDR3 coding DNA: TGTGCCAGTAGCTCGGGAGGGGCCCTAATAATGAACACTGAAGCTTTCTTT.

The chain combines TRBV18 with TRBJ2-1; D is undetermined. V was clipped by 2 bases and J by 5 bases, with 16 bases between them. The CDR3 totals 16 residues. Germline CDR1 and CDR2: KGHSH and LQKENI. The CDR3 DNA reads as TGTGCCAGCTCACCAGGAACCGGTTGGAGCCACAATGAGCAGTTCTTC. Amino acids: CASSPGTGWSHNEQFF. The variable domain in full, completed from reference TRBV18 and TRBJ2-1, reads NAGVMQNPRHLVRRRGQEARLRCSPMKGHSHVYWYRQLPEEGLKFMVYLQKENIIDESGMPKERFSAEFPKEGPSILRIQQVVRGDSAAYFCASSPGTGWSHNEQFFGPGTRLTVL.

The chain couples TRBV29-1 to TRBJ2-3; 10 bases agree with TRBD2. This CDR3 is 14 amino acids long. With V trimmed by 2 bases and J by 3 bases, 2 bases remained unmatched. Per the germline V gene, CDR1 is SQVTM and CDR2 is ANQGSEA. The CDR3 nucleotides are TGCAGCGTTGAAATTAGCGGGGGGACAGATACGCAGTATTTT. As protein: CSVEISGGTDTQYF.

The chain links TRBV28 to TRBJ1-2; TRBD1 matches 9 bases. This CDR3 has 15 amino acids. Trimming cost V 8 bases and J 8 bases; bases outside gene matches: 15. CDR1 is MDHEN, CDR2 SYDVKM, per germline. The CDR3 sequence: CASHLRRGQGLGYTF. The CDR3 DNA sequence: TGTGCCAGCCACCTTCGACGGGGACAGGGTCTCGGCTACACCTTC.

This chain joins TRBV4-2 and TRBJ2-7, with 8 bases fitting TRBD1. This CDR3 has 15 amino acids. Germline CDR1 and CDR2: LGHNA and YNFKEQ. Germline trimming cut 2 bases from V and 5 bases from J; bases unmatched to any gene: 8. CDR3 region: CASSQWGQAGNEQYF. CDR3 DNA: TGTGCCAGCAGCCAATGGGGACAGGCCGGGAACGAGCAGTACTTC.

This chain links TRBV27 with TRBJ2-7; D is possibly TRBD2 (6 bases). This CDR3 region has 13 residues. Germline assignment: CDR1 MNHEY and CDR2 SMNVEV (reference sequence). V shed 3 bases and J shed 3 bases, with 9 bases lying between them. CDR3 DNA sequence: TGTGCCAGCAGTTTGAAGCGGGTCTACGAGCAGTACTTC. It is translated as CASSLKRVYEQYF.

The rearrangement uses TRBV11-3 and TRBJ1-2; the D gene is possibly TRBD1 (6 bases). The CDR3 spans 17 residues. Germline V CDR1 and CDR2: SGHNT, YENEEA. V was cut by 5 bases and J by 2 bases, with 21 bases left in between. The CDR3 reads CASSLVPSGGRNYGYTF. CDR3 nucleotides: TGTGCCAGCAGCCTAGTTCCGTCCGGGGGGCGCAACTATGGCTACACCTTC.

The rearrangement links TRBV25-1 to TRBJ2-2; the D is unclear. The CDR3 has 11 amino acids. Germline V gene sequence: CDR1 MGHDK, CDR2 SYGVNS. Trimming took off 8 bases at V and 11 bases at J, with 12 bases between the two ends. CDR3 region: CASGVVSELFF. CDR3 nucleotide sequence: TGTGCCAGCGGAGTGGTCTCTGAGCTGTTTTTT.

The chain is built from TRBV5-1 and TRBJ1-5; 9 bases line up with TRBD1. V was clipped by 0 bases and J by 7 bases; unmatched bases: 2. The germline gives CDR1 SGHRS, CDR2 YFSETQ. This CDR3 contains 14 residues. CDR3 nucleotide sequence: TGCGCCAGCAGCTTGGGACAGGGGGAACAGCCCCAGCATTTT. This translates into CASSLGQGEQPQHF.

The V call is TRBV11-2, the J call TRBJ2-5; D ambiguous. This CDR3 spans 13 amino acids. CDR1 is SGHAT and CDR2 is FQNNGV in the germline V gene. The V and J ends lost 3 bases and 4 bases respectively, with 9 bases between them. The CDR3 spells CASSFGERETQYF. The CDR3 DNA is TGTGCCAGCAGCTTCGGAGAGAGAGAGACCCAGTACTTC. The full variable domain, rest sourced from reference TRBV11-2 and TRBJ2-5, is EAGVAQSPRYKIIEKRQSVAFWCNPISGHATLYWYQQILGQGPKLLIQFQNNGVVDDSQLPKDRFSAERLKGVDSTLKIQPAKLEDSAVYLCASSFGERETQYFGPGTRLLVL.

The chain carries TRBV11-3 and TRBJ1-1; D gene ambiguous. The CDR3 loop spans 13 amino acids. The germline gives CDR1 SGHNT, CDR2 YENEEA. Between the trimmed V and J ends, which lost 8 bases and 3 bases, there was a span of 13 bases. The DNA of the CDR3 is TGTGCCAGCGGAGCTAGTTCGGACACTGAAGCTTTCTTT. Translated, it gives CASGASSDTEAFF.

CDR3 sequence: CAISPRRSEAFF. The CDR3 DNA is TGTGCCATCAGCCCTAGACGGAGTGAAGCTTTCTTT. The V gene is TRBV10-3, the J gene TRBJ1-1; D is uncertain. Trimming shortened V by 6 bases and J by 7 bases, and 12 bases separated the two germline ends. This CDR3 has 12 residues. Germline assignment: CDR1 ENHRY and CDR2 SYGVKD.

This sequence joins TRBV28 and TRBJ2-2; D remains unclear. CDR3 size: 15 residues. V lost 5 bases and J lost 4, with 14 bases in between. Germline V gives CDR1 MDHEN, CDR2 SYDVKM. CDR3 DNA sequence: TGTGCCAGCAGTCTCACCCTCTCGGGCACCGGGGAGCTGTTTTTT. Translating it yields CASSLTLSGTGELFF.

This clone was detected only a few times. The rearrangement joins TRBV7-3 to TRBJ1-1; D is unclear. Germline V gives CDR1 SGHTA, CDR2 FQGTGA. With 3 bases removed from V and 1 base from J, the gap between germline ends came to 12 bases. There are 15 residues in the CDR3. As DNA, the CDR3 is TGTGCCAGCAGCTTGCCTTCGAGAGGGAACACTGAAGCTTTCTTT. Amino acid sequence: CASSLPSRGNTEAFF. Full variable domain (remainder filled in from reference TRBV7-3 and TRBJ1-1): GAGVSQTPSNKVTEKGKYVELRCDPISGHTALYWYRQSLGQGPEFLIYFQGTGAADDSGLPNDRFFAVRPEGSVSTLKIQRTERGDSAVYLCASSLPSRGNTEAFFGQGTRLTVV.